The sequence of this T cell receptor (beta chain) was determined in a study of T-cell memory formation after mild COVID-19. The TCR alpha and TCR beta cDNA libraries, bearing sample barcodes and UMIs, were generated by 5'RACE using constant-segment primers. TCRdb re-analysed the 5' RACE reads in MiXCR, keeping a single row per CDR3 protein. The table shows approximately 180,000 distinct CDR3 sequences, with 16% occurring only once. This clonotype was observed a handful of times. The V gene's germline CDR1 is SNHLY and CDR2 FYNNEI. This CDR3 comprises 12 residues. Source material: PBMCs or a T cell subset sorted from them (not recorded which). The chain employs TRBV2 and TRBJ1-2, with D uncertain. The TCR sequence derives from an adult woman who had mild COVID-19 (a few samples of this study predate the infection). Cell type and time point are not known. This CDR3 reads CGSSRGEYGYTF. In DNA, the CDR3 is TGTGGGAGCTCGCGGGGAGAATATGGCTACACCTTC.